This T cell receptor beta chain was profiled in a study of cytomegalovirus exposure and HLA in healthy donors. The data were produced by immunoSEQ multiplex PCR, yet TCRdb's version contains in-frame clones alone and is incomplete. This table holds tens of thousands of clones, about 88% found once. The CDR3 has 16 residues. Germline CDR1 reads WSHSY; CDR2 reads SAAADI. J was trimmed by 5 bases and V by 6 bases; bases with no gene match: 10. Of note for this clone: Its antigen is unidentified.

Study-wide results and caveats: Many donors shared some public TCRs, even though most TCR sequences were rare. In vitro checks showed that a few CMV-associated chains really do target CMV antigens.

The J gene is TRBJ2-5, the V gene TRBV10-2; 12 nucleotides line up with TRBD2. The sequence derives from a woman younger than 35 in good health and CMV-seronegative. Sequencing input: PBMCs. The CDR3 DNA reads TGCGCCAGCAGAGCCGGGACTAGCGGGCCGTGGGAGACCCAGTACTTC. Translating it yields CASRAGTSGPWETQYF.